Presented here are 32 T cell receptor beta chains from one specimen sequenced in a study of T cells in Graves' hyperthyroidism and ophthalmopathy. It was RNA transcripts that yielded the amplified TCR beta CDR3 regions. First-round RT-PCR targeting the TCR CDR3 was performed with the HTBI primer set. One entry per CDR3 protein results from TCRdb running MiXCR on the multiplex PCR reads. The profile shows about 420,000 distinct CDR3 sequences, 12% to 15% of them singletons. The sequenced sample consisted of blood. The receptor source for this set is a woman under 30 with Graves' hyperthyroidism.

This clonotype was seen at least ten times. The V call is TRBV18, the J call TRBJ2-2, with D hard to call. The length of the CDR3 is 15 residues. CDR1 is KGHSH, CDR2 LQKENI, per germline. V was pared by 1 base and J by 2 bases, with 8 bases between. For the CDR3, the DNA is TGTGCCAGCTCACCACAAACAGCTAACACCGGGGAGCTGTTTTTT. The encoded protein is CASSPQTANTGELFF.

The V call is TRBV7-6, the J call TRBJ2-3; TRBD1 aligns across 10 bases. Looked up from germline, CDR1 is SGHVS and CDR2 is FNYEAQ. The CDR3 has 16 residues. The V gene end was trimmed by 6 bases and the J gene end by 0 bases; junction bases not matched to a gene: 6. In DNA, the CDR3 is TGTGCCAGCAGGCCTCGACAGGGGGCCAGCACAGATACGCAGTATTTT. Protein: CASRPRQGASTDTQYF.

This clonotype has a count of ten or more. This chain joins TRBV12-3 or TRBV12-4 and TRBJ1-4; D is unclear. Deletions cut 0 bases from V and 6 bases from J, with 14 bases between. The CDR3 length is 16 residues. CDR3 DNA sequence: TGTGCCAGCAGTTTAGCGGGTCCGGGGTTGGATGAAAAACTGTTTTTT. Protein product: CASSLAGPGLDEKLFF.

Many counts were recorded for this clonotype. V and J are TRBV20-1 and TRBJ1-1; weak D call: TRBD1 (6 bases). With 4 bases removed from V and 0 bases from J, the gap between germline ends came to 33 bases. Germline CDR1 is DFQATT and CDR2 is SNEGSKA (reference sequence). CDR3 length: 21 residues. The CDR3, as DNA: TGCAGTGCTATTACGGACAGCGTCTATTCAAGATGGAAAACCATGAACACTGAAGCTTTCTTT. Its translation: CSAITDSVYSRWKTMNTEAFF.

There are a few counts of this clonotype. The V call is TRBV7-9, the J call TRBJ2-1; 8 bases are a match to TRBD2. Germline-derived CDR1 and CDR2 are SEHNR and FQNEAQ (reference sequence). The CDR3 contains 16 residues. The trim removed 5 bases at V and 1 base at J, leaving 7 bases unmatched. The CDR3 nucleotides read TGTGCCAGCAGCCTCGGACTAGCTCGGTCCTACAATGAGCAGTTCTTC. Amino acids: CASSLGLARSYNEQFF.

V and J are TRBV15 and TRBJ2-5; 7 bases align to TRBD2. The CDR3 is made up of 14 amino acids. The junction had 9 bases not matched to a gene; V was cut back by 6 bases and J by 5 bases. Germline V gene lookup returns CDR1 LNHNV and CDR2 YYDKDF (reference sequence). This chain's CDR3 is CATSLGGVVETQYF. As DNA, the CDR3 is TGTGCCACCAGTCTGGGGGGGGTAGTGGAGACCCAGTACTTC.

This chain joins TRBV20-1 and TRBJ1-1; D is unclear. Between the trimmed V and J ends, which lost 5 bases and 0 bases, there was a span of 10 bases. The CDR3 length is 13 residues. Germline loops: CDR1 DFQATT, CDR2 SNEGSKA (reference sequence). The CDR3 DNA reads as TGCAGTGCTGTCGACGGTGTGAACACTGAAGCTTTCTTT. Protein product: CSAVDGVNTEAFF.

This clonotype appeared many times. V gene TRBV5-5 combines with J gene TRBJ1-1; D gene unclear. The length of the CDR3 is 15 residues. CDR1 SGHKS and CDR2 YYEKEE come from the germline V gene (reference sequence). Trimming took off 1 base at V and 4 bases at J, with 14 bases between the two ends. The CDR3 is CASSLLKVGSTEAFF. CDR3 nucleotide sequence: TGTGCCAGCAGCTTGTTAAAAGTTGGAAGCACTGAAGCTTTCTTT.

This clonotype has at least ten counts. The chain couples TRBV11-2 to TRBJ2-7; D assignment may be TRBD1 or TRBD2 (5 bases each). CDR1 and CDR2 (germline): SGHAT, FQNNGV. The germline V and J ends were trimmed by 5 bases and 3 bases, with 11 bases remaining between them. This CDR3 contains 13 residues. The CDR3 bases are TGTGCCAGCAGCCCCGGGACGTTCTACGAGCAGTACTTC. Translation gives CASSPGTFYEQYF.

This clonotype has more than one count but fewer than ten. The gene calls are TRBV6-1 and TRBJ2-7; the match to TRBD2 covers 9 bases. The junction had 13 bases not matched to a gene; V was cut back by 6 bases and J by 4 bases. This CDR3 contains 16 residues. Germline CDR1 is MNHNS and CDR2 is SASEGT. The CDR3 DNA sequence: TGTGCCAGCAGCAGAATAGCGGGAGCCGGGTTTTACGAGCAGTACTTC. Translation: CASSRIAGAGFYEQYF.

This clonotype has a count of ten or more. The J gene is TRBJ2-3, the V gene TRBV2, with 7 bases aligning to TRBD2. The CDR3 runs to 16 residues. The V and J ends lost 3 bases and 3 bases, in that order; junction bases with no gene match: 9. Germline V gene lookup returns CDR1 SNHLY and CDR2 FYNNEI. CDR3 DNA sequence: TGTGCCAGCAGTGATTTGGTGCGGGAGAAGACAGATACGCAGTATTTT. Translation gives CASSDLVREKTDTQYF.

This clonotype was observed once. This chain joins TRBV27 and TRBJ2-1, with 11 nucleotides matching TRBD2. In germline, CDR1 is MNHEY, CDR2 SMNVEV (reference sequence). The CDR3 has 17 residues. J gave up 2 bases and V 6 bases, and 9 bases lay outside the gene matches. CDR3 coding DNA: TGTGCCAGCAGAGATCCTAGCGGGAGGTATACCTACAATGAGCAGTTCTTC. Its translation: CASRDPSGRYTYNEQFF.

The chain combines TRBV12-3 or TRBV12-4 with TRBJ2-1, with D possibly matching TRBD2 (5 bases). The CDR3 length is 16 residues. Trimming took off 4 bases at V and 3 bases at J, with 16 bases between the two ends. CDR3 loop: CASSSGVHSLYNEQFF. CDR3 in DNA: TGTGCCAGCAGTTCCGGGGTCCACTCCCTCTACAATGAGCAGTTCTTC.

The chain joins TRBV7-3 to TRBJ2-1, with 11 positions matching TRBD2. Germline lookup yields CDR1 SGHTA and CDR2 FQGTGA. The ends lost 0 bases at V and 4 bases at J; junction bases unmatched: 11. The CDR3 length is 19 residues. CDR3 protein: CASSLTSVLGTSGYNEQFF. CDR3 nucleotide sequence: TGTGCCAGCAGCTTAACATCAGTTTTGGGGACTAGCGGTTACAATGAGCAGTTCTTC.

The sample holds many counts of this clonotype. The J gene is TRBJ2-7, the V gene TRBV20-1; TRBD1 is a possible D gene (6 bases). This CDR3 has 14 amino acids. Germline loops: CDR1 DFQATT, CDR2 SNEGSKA (reference sequence). The V end lost 3 bases, the J end lost 4 bases, and 16 bases lay between the germline ends. The CDR3 DNA follows: TGCAGTGCTAGTAGGAGTCCGACAGGTTACGAGCAGTACTTC. The encoded protein is CSASRSPTGYEQYF.

Ten or more counts support this clonotype. The chain combines TRBV11-2 with TRBJ1-1, with a weak D call TRBD1 (5 bases). V shed 3 bases and J shed 3 bases, with 14 bases lying between them. Germline CDR1 reads SGHAT; CDR2 reads FQNNGV. The CDR3 loop spans 15 amino acids. This CDR3 reads CASSLTGAGDTEAFF. The CDR3 bases are TGTGCCAGCAGCTTGACCGGCGCGGGGGACACTGAAGCTTTCTTT.

This clonotype occurred many times. V is TRBV2 and J is TRBJ2-7; a weak D match, TRBD1 (5 bases). V was shortened by 8 bases and J by 6 bases, with 14 bases between the two germline ends. The CDR3 extends over 12 amino acids. CDR1 is SNHLY, CDR2 FYNNEI, per germline. The chain's CDR3 is CASGMTVTEQYF. CDR3 nucleotide sequence: TGTGCCAGCGGCATGACAGTTACCGAGCAGTACTTC.

The J gene is TRBJ1-1, the V gene TRBV30; D not certain. This CDR3 has 13 amino acids. V was cut by 7 bases and J by 2 bases, with 14 bases left in between. CDR1 is GTSNPN, CDR2 SVGIG, per germline (reference sequence). The CDR3 is CALKSDLNTEAFF. CDR3 DNA: TGTGCCTTAAAGTCGGACCTCAACACTGAAGCTTTCTTT.

There are many counts of this clonotype. The chain employs TRBV7-9 and TRBJ2-5; 7 nucleotides match TRBD1. In germline, CDR1 is SEHNR, CDR2 FQNEAQ (reference sequence). With V trimmed by 5 bases and J by 5 bases, 2 bases remained unmatched. The CDR3 is made up of 12 amino acids. DNA for the CDR3: TGTGCCAGCAGCCGACAGGGCGAGACCCAGTACTTC. Encoded protein: CASSRQGETQYF.

The table lists this clonotype with a few counts. This chain links TRBV6-1 with TRBJ1-1; D is possibly TRBD1 (5 bases). This CDR3 has 15 amino acids. Germline V CDR1 and CDR2: MNHNS, SASEGT. Trimming took off 7 bases at V and 0 bases at J, with 15 bases between the two ends. The CDR3 spells CASIGALMLNTEAFF. The CDR3 DNA follows: TGTGCCAGCATTGGGGCCCTTATGTTGAACACTGAAGCTTTCTTT.

The chain recombines TRBV19 with TRBJ2-2; 7 bases line up with TRBD2. This CDR3 spans 16 amino acids. V dropped 3 bases and J dropped 0; count of bases not matched to a gene: 4. From germline, CDR1 is LNHDA and CDR2 SQIVND (reference sequence). CDR3 sequence (DNA): TGTGCCAGTAGTATCCCCGGGGGGACGAACACCGGGGAGCTGTTTTTT. It codes for CASSIPGGTNTGELFF.

This clonotype was counted ten times or more. The chain links TRBV20-1 to TRBJ2-5; 10 bases are shared with TRBD2. The CDR3 totals 15 residues. V dropped 1 base and J dropped 4; count of bases not matched to a gene: 6. Germline CDR1 reads DFQATT; CDR2 reads SNEGSKA (reference sequence). The CDR3, as DNA: TGCAGTGCTAGAGGGGGGACTAGCGAACGAGAGACCCAGTACTTC. Translating gives CSARGGTSERETQYF.

The chain couples TRBV28 to TRBJ2-7, with TRBD2 matching over 14 bases. The CDR3 contains 17 residues. The germline gives CDR1 MDHEN, CDR2 SYDVKM. With V trimmed by 8 bases and J by 7 bases, 16 bases remained unmatched. The CDR3 nucleotides read TGTGCCAGCGTTATTACCGGGACTAGCGGGAGAGTAGGGGAGCAGTACTTC. Translating it yields CASVITGTSGRVGEQYF.

Ten or more counts support this clonotype. The chain links TRBV11-2 to TRBJ2-2; 9 bases fit TRBD2. CDR3 length equals 15 residues. V was clipped by 0 bases and J by 5 bases; unmatched bases: 1. Germline V gene lookup returns CDR1 SGHAT and CDR2 FQNNGV. Here the CDR3 reads CASSLETSGTGELFF. In DNA, the CDR3 is TGTGCCAGCAGCTTAGAAACTAGCGGGACCGGGGAGCTGTTTTTT.

This clonotype came up a few times. This chain uses TRBV5-1 with TRBJ2-5; D gene unclear. V was trimmed by 2 bases and J by 3 bases, leaving 14 bases between them. Looked up from germline, CDR1 is SGHRS and CDR2 is YFSETQ. This CDR3 contains 15 residues. The CDR3 DNA reads as TGCGCCAGCAGCTTTGGTGCTAGAACTGAAGAGACCCAGTACTTC. Translation gives CASSFGARTEETQYF.

This clonotype was counted many times. For the CDR3, the DNA is TGTGCCAGCAGTCCTCACAGGTCCCCCGGCAATCAGCCCCAGCATTTT. This sequence encodes CASSPHRSPGNQPQHF. This chain joins TRBV27 and TRBJ1-5, with D possibly matching TRBD1 (5 bases). CDR3 size: 16 residues. Germline V gene lookup returns CDR1 MNHEY and CDR2 SMNVEV (reference sequence). Trimming removed 5 bases at V and 2 bases at J, with 16 bases between.

V is TRBV5-4 and J is TRBJ2-7, with TRBD2 matching 11 bases. The V gene's germline CDR1 is SGHNT and CDR2 YYREEE (reference sequence). The CDR3 contains 15 residues. Here the CDR3 DNA reads TGTGGAGACCAAGGACTAGCGGGTAACTCCTACGAGCAGTACTTC. Translated, it gives CGDQGLAGNSYEQYF.

Notes on this clonotype: No conserved phenylalanine or tryptophan ends this CDR3, so it is likely a read error. The chain carries TRBV6-2 or TRBV6-3 and TRBJ2-7, with a tentative D call TRBD1 (5 bases). The V gene lost 5 bases and the J gene lost 2 bases, with 7 bases spanning the gap. Germline V gene data show CDR1 as MNHEY and CDR2 as SVGEGT. The length of the CDR3 is 12 residues. The CDR3 protein is CASSKGPYEQYL. In DNA, the CDR3 is TGTGCCAGCAGTAAGGGGCCCTACGAGCAGTACCTC.

In its sample, this clonotype was seen many times. The chain has TRBV6-1 and TRBJ1-2; D is unresolved. The CDR3 sequence is 14 residues long. V lost 5 bases, J lost 2 bases, and 12 bases lay in between. Germline V gives CDR1 MNHNS, CDR2 SASEGT. The CDR3 sequence is CASSYAGRNYGYTF. DNA of the CDR3: TGTGCCAGCAGTTATGCCGGTCGGAACTATGGCTACACCTTC.

This clonotype was found a few times. The chain uses TRBV28 and TRBJ2-7; D not certain. The CDR3 sequence is 14 residues long. Germline assignment: CDR1 MDHEN and CDR2 SYDVKM. V shed 5 bases and J shed 2 bases, with 13 bases lying between them. For the CDR3, the DNA is TGTGCCAGCAGTGGGCCTGAGGTGGCCTACGAGCAGTACTTC. Translated, it gives CASSGPEVAYEQYF.

The chain carries TRBV27 and TRBJ2-1; D is unclear. Germline V CDR1 and CDR2: MNHEY, SMNVEV (reference sequence). Deletions cut 6 bases from V and 5 bases from J, with 11 bases between. This CDR3 has 13 residues. CDR3 sequence: CASRASANNEQFF. For the CDR3, the DNA is TGTGCCAGCAGGGCTTCTGCGAACAATGAGCAGTTCTTC.

This clonotype was recorded at least ten times. This rearrangement joins TRBV12-3 or TRBV12-4 to TRBJ2-1; the D call may be TRBD1 or TRBD2 (5 bases each). The germline V and J ends were trimmed by 1 base and 3 bases, with 13 bases remaining between them. This CDR3 has 16 amino acids. CDR3 DNA sequence: TGTGCCAGCAGTTTAGGGGGCAGGACTCTCTACAATGAGCAGTTCTTC. Translation gives CASSLGGRTLYNEQFF.